One and the same sample provided the 25 T cell receptor beta chains below, sequenced in a study of siplizumab effects on memory and regulatory T cells. Sequencing was performed with immunoSEQ multiplex PCR; in TCRdb, only in-frame clones are kept and a portion is missing. The sample lists about 100,000 clones, 90% to 95% seen once, with around 0.68% in the top ten. Sample: Tregs sorted from blood. The receptors here all came from a human donor in good health.

This clone was counted once. V gene TRBV7-3 combines with J gene TRBJ2-2, with D possibly matching TRBD1 (6 bases). V was pared by 1 base and J by 0 bases, with 15 bases between. The CDR3 loop spans 18 amino acids. CDR1 is SGHTA, CDR2 FQGTGA, per germline. DNA of the CDR3: TGTGCCAGCAGCTTAAAGGGGACACCCGCCTCGAACACCGGGGAGCTGTTTTTT. This sequence encodes CASSLKGTPASNTGELFF.

V gene TRBV6-6 combines with J gene TRBJ2-5, with TRBD2 matching 12 bases. The CDR3 consists of 15 residues. V was clipped by 7 bases and J by 1 base; unmatched bases: 4. Germline V gene data show CDR1 as MNHNY and CDR2 as SVGAGI (reference sequence). The CDR3 DNA reads as TGTGCCAGCATTCCGGGACTAGCGGGCCAAGAGACCCAGTACTTC. Its protein is CASIPGLAGQETQYF.

The V and J genes are TRBV19 and TRBJ1-1; 8 nucleotides line up with TRBD1. The CDR3 runs 15 residues. Germline CDR1 LNHDA, CDR2 SQIVND (reference sequence). V shed 4 bases, J shed 4 bases, and the junction held 8 bases outside the gene matches. CDR3 DNA: TGTGCCAGTAGTACACGACAGGGGTCGGTCACTGAAGCTTTCTTT. It encodes CASSTRQGSVTEAFF.

This chain joins TRBV2 and TRBJ1-2; TRBD1 matches 7 bases. This CDR3 contains 16 residues. CDR1 and CDR2 (germline): SNHLY, FYNNEI. Unmatched junction bases numbered 12, after V lost 6 bases and J lost 2 bases. CDR3 in DNA: TGTGCCAGCAGCCTTTGGACCGGGACAGCCAACTATGGCTACACCTTC. Its translation is CASSLWTGTANYGYTF.

V gene TRBV18 combines with J gene TRBJ2-7; 10 nucleotides agree with TRBD2. This CDR3 region has 16 residues. V lost 2 bases and J lost 2; bases outside the gene matches: 6. Germline CDR1 is KGHSH and CDR2 is LQKENI. This chain's CDR3 is CASSPKSGRAPYEQYF. In DNA form, the CDR3 reads TGTGCCAGCTCACCAAAGAGCGGGAGGGCCCCCTACGAGCAGTACTTC.

There are a few counts of this clone. This sequence joins TRBV19 and TRBJ1-2; no firm D call. CDR3 length: 11 amino acids. Germline V lookup: CDR1 LNHDA, CDR2 SQIVND (reference sequence). Trimming took off 6 bases at V and 4 bases at J, with 6 bases between the two ends. The CDR3 DNA follows: TGTGCCAGTAGAAAGTCCTATGGCTACACCTTC. Translating gives CASRKSYGYTF.

This chain joins TRBV27 and TRBJ2-7, with 14 positions matching TRBD2. Germline-derived CDR1 and CDR2 are MNHEY and SMNVEV (reference sequence). J gave up 4 bases and V 6 bases, and 5 bases lay outside the gene matches. There are 15 residues in the CDR3. CDR3 nucleotides: TGTGCCAGCAGCTGGGGGACTAGCGGGAGATACGAGCAGTACTTC. Protein: CASSWGTSGRYEQYF.

The chain has TRBV18 and TRBJ1-1, with 9 bases identical to TRBD1. V was pared by 0 bases and J by 1 base, with 6 bases of the junction left unmatched. Germline V gives CDR1 KGHSH, CDR2 LQKENI. The CDR3 spans 17 residues. The CDR3 DNA reads TGTGCCAGCTCACCACCGAACAGGGGGCCCTCGAACACTGAAGCTTTCTTT. This encodes CASSPPNRGPSNTEAFF.

This chain connects TRBV5-1 to TRBJ2-5, with D unresolved. Trimming cost V 0 bases and J 2 bases, with 8 bases left between them. CDR3 size: 14 residues. CDR1 and CDR2 from the germline V gene are SGHRS and YFSETQ. In DNA form, the CDR3 reads TGCGCCAGCAGCTTGGCTCAGATACAAGAGACCCAGTACTTC. Its protein product is CASSLAQIQETQYF.

V gene TRBV5-1 combines with J gene TRBJ2-2; D may match TRBD1 or TRBD2 (5 bases each). V dropped 4 bases and J dropped 0 bases, with 25 bases sitting between them. Looked up from germline, CDR1 is SGHRS and CDR2 is YFSETQ. The CDR3 has 20 residues. Written as DNA, the CDR3 is TGCGCCAGCAGCGCGAGAGGGTTCCAGGGAAAGCGCCCGAACACCGGGGAGCTGTTTTTT. This translates into CASSARGFQGKRPNTGELFF.

CDR3 in DNA: TGTGCCAGCAGTGAAGCGCTTCAAGCCTTGGGCGGCTACACCTTC. This gives the protein CASSEALQALGGYTF. The chain joins TRBV2 to TRBJ1-2, with D uncertain. CDR1 and CDR2 (germline): SNHLY, FYNNEI. The CDR3 has 15 residues. Trimming shortened V by 0 bases and J by 8 bases, and 16 bases separated the two germline ends.

The DNA of the CDR3 is TGTGCCAGCAGCTTCCTCCGGGGCCTGGAGGACGAGCAGTACTTC. Its protein product is CASSFLRGLEDEQYF. V and J are TRBV11-2 and TRBJ2-7; either TRBD1 or TRBD2 may supply D (5 bases each). Between the trimmed V and J ends, which lost 3 bases and 5 bases, there was a span of 17 bases. The CDR3 loop spans 15 amino acids. In germline, CDR1 is SGHAT, CDR2 FQNNGV.

V gene TRBV28 combines with J gene TRBJ1-4; 8 bases are a match to TRBD1. This CDR3 spans 14 amino acids. With V trimmed by 2 bases and J by 8 bases, 4 bases remained unmatched. Germline V gene lookup returns CDR1 MDHEN and CDR2 SYDVKM. CDR3 loop: CASSLGQGWEKLFF. Written as DNA, the CDR3 is TGTGCCAGCAGTTTAGGACAGGGCTGGGAAAAACTGTTTTTT.

The genes are TRBV5-1 and TRBJ2-5, with unresolved D. Between the trimmed V and J ends, which lost 1 base and 2 bases, there was a span of 12 bases. Germline CDR1 SGHRS, CDR2 YFSETQ. The CDR3 is 15 amino acids. The CDR3 bases are TGCGCCAGCAGCTTGTCTTCGCGGAAACAAGAGACCCAGTACTTC. This sequence encodes CASSLSSRKQETQYF.

The chain carries TRBV5-4 and TRBJ2-1, with D tentatively TRBD2 (7 bases). CDR1 and CDR2 from the germline V gene are SGHNT and YYREEE (reference sequence). This CDR3 spans 13 amino acids. The V end was cut by 4 bases, the J end by 9 bases, with 14 bases between. CDR3 protein: CASSLGGAGEQFF. The CDR3 coding sequence is TGTGCCAGCAGCCTAGGGGGGGCGGGTGAGCAGTTCTTC.

V usage is TRBV7-2 and J usage is TRBJ1-6; TRBD1 agrees at 7 bases. This CDR3 comprises 18 residues. J lost 7 bases, V lost 8 bases, and 20 bases had no gene match. Germline V CDR1 and CDR2: SGHTA, FQGNSA. DNA of the CDR3: TGTGCCAGCGGACCAGGGGGGCGGGGCTCCGGGTTAAATTCACCCCTCCACTTT. Its protein product is CASGPGGRGSGLNSPLHF.

This chain connects TRBV9 to TRBJ2-1, with TRBD2 matching 10 bases. Per the germline V gene, CDR1 is SGDLS and CDR2 is YYNGEE. The CDR3 loop spans 18 amino acids. Trimming took 2 bases from V and 3 from J; bases not matched to a gene: 11. The CDR3 DNA reads as TGTGCCAGCAGCGTTGGATTAGCGGGAGGAGGGTTCTACAATGAGCAGTTCTTC. Translated, it gives CASSVGLAGGGFYNEQFF.

The chain carries TRBV6-1 and TRBJ2-3; TRBD2 agrees at 14 bases. J gave up 3 bases and V 6 bases, and 2 bases lay outside the gene matches. Looked up from germline, CDR1 is MNHNS and CDR2 is SASEGT. This CDR3 has 15 amino acids. This CDR3 is CASSRTSGRTDTQYF. CDR3 bases: TGTGCCAGCAGCCGGACTAGCGGGAGGACAGATACGCAGTATTTT.

The chain combines TRBV6-5 with TRBJ1-4, with a tentative D call TRBD1 (6 bases). The CDR3 sequence is 16 residues long. V was cut by 0 bases and J by 8 bases, with 16 bases left in between. Germline V gives CDR1 MNHEY, CDR2 SVGAGI. CDR3 amino acids: CASSYSPGGVEEKLFF. DNA of the CDR3: TGTGCCAGCAGTTACTCGCCCGGGGGCGTGGAAGAAAAACTGTTTTTT.

The CDR3 loop reads CASSPQKRFEEQYF. The CDR3, as DNA: TGTGCCAGCTCACCCCAAAAGAGGTTTGAGGAGCAGTACTTC. V gene TRBV18 combines with J gene TRBJ2-7; D not resolved. The CDR3 loop spans 14 amino acids. Germline assignment: CDR1 KGHSH and CDR2 LQKENI. Trimming left V 3 bases short and J 7 bases short, with 16 bases between.

The genes are TRBV11-2 and TRBJ1-3; D not certain. Germline CDR1 SGHAT, CDR2 FQNNGV. This CDR3 is built from 15 residues. Trimming left V 1 base short and J 0 bases short, with 7 bases between. The CDR3, as DNA: TGTGCCAGCAGCTTAGCAGGAAACTCTGGAAACACCATATATTTT. Protein: CASSLAGNSGNTIYF.

This rearrangement joins TRBV10-3 to TRBJ1-4; 9 positions agree with TRBD1. Looked up from germline, CDR1 is ENHRY and CDR2 is SYGVKD. The CDR3 has 15 residues. V was clipped by 4 bases and J by 5 bases; unmatched bases: 5. The CDR3 region is CAISVGTGRNEKLFF. The CDR3 DNA reads TGTGCCATCAGTGTGGGGACAGGGCGGAATGAAAAACTGTTTTTT.

The gene calls are TRBV27 and TRBJ2-1; the D is unclear. V was cut by 7 bases and J by 7 bases, with 14 bases left in between. Germline loops: CDR1 MNHEY, CDR2 SMNVEV (reference sequence). The CDR3 has 13 amino acids. The CDR3 loop reads CASTPGSQNEQFF. Here the CDR3 DNA reads TGTGCCAGCACCCCGGGCTCTCAGAATGAGCAGTTCTTC.

The chain has TRBV19 and TRBJ1-5; weak D call: TRBD1 (6 bases). The germline gives CDR1 LNHDA, CDR2 SQIVND (reference sequence). V gave up 10 bases and J gave up 4 bases, with 14 bases separating them. The CDR3 runs to 13 residues. CDR3 DNA: TGTGCCACCGGACAGAAACCGAATCAGCCCCAGCATTTT. Encoded protein: CATGQKPNQPQHF.

The chain combines TRBV5-6 with TRBJ2-1; 7 bases line up with TRBD2. The CDR3 runs to 15 residues. Trimming at V came to 4 bases and at J to 5 bases, leaving 9 bases not matched to a gene. Germline assignment: CDR1 SGHDT and CDR2 YYEEEE. Here the CDR3 DNA reads TGTGCCAGCAGCGGGGGACTACGAGACCACAATGAGCAGTTCTTC. This gives the protein CASSGGLRDHNEQFF.